Following are 18 T cell receptor beta chains from one sample sequenced in a study of identical twins. A single record per CDR3 protein comes from TCRdb applying MiXCR to the 5' RACE reads. In the table there are 350,000 to 450,000 distinct CDR3 sequences, under 20% of which are singletons. Sequencing was performed on naive T cells sorted from blood. The receptors stem from a man between 50 and 59 years old in good health.

This clonotype was observed a few times. CDR3 nucleotide sequence: TGTGCCAGCAGTTACTCGGCCCGTAGCACTGAAGCTTTCTTT. Protein product: CASSYSARSTEAFF. This chain connects TRBV6-2 or TRBV6-3 to TRBJ1-1; D unclear. The germline V gene encodes CDR1 MNHEY and CDR2 SVGEGT. V was cut by 0 bases and J by 4 bases, with 9 bases left in between. The CDR3 sequence is 14 residues long.

This sequence joins TRBV6-1 and TRBJ2-3; D gene uncertain. Trimming shortened V by 9 bases and J by 0 bases, and 16 bases separated the two germline ends. The CDR3 contains 15 residues. Germline loops: CDR1 MNHNS, CDR2 SASEGT. CDR3 DNA: TGTGCCAGTCATCTGACGTACGCTAGCACAGATACGCAGTATTTT. Its protein is CASHLTYASTDTQYF.

This clonotype was seen ten or more times. The germline gene is not matched at one end of the junction; a read error may be the cause. V is TRBV3-1 and J is TRBJ2-5; D is tentatively TRBD1 or TRBD2 (5 bases each). The CDR3 is 11 residues long. Per the germline V gene, CDR1 is LGHDT and CDR2 is YNNKEL (reference sequence). The CDR3: CASSQGRDHPF. CDR3 nucleotide sequence: TGTGCCAGCAGCCAAGGCCGGGACCACCCCTTC.

The rearrangement links TRBV20-1 to TRBJ2-7; 8 positions agree with TRBD2. From germline, CDR1 is DFQATT and CDR2 SNEGSKA (reference sequence). The trim removed 5 bases at V and 1 base at J, leaving 10 bases unmatched. This CDR3 is 15 amino acids long. The CDR3: CSAAPPRGGSYEQYF. In DNA form, the CDR3 reads TGCAGTGCTGCGCCTCCCCGGGGGGGATCCTACGAGCAGTACTTC.

The CDR3 DNA reads as TGTGCCAGCAGCCGCACTAGCGACCCATCCAATGAGCAGTTCTTC. Translating it yields CASSRTSDPSNEQFF. This sequence joins TRBV7-8 and TRBJ2-1; TRBD2 aligns across 7 bases. The CDR3 is 15 residues long. The germline gives CDR1 SGHVS, CDR2 FQNEAQ. V shed 5 bases, J shed 6 bases, and the junction held 10 bases outside the gene matches.

Many counts were recorded for this clonotype. The chain uses TRBV20-1 and TRBJ2-1; 9 nucleotides line up with TRBD1. This CDR3 comprises 15 residues. V shed 3 bases, J shed 2 bases, and the junction held 5 bases outside the gene matches. Germline-derived CDR1 and CDR2 are DFQATT and SNEGSKA (reference sequence). CDR3 sequence (DNA): TGCAGTGCTAGGGGGGGACAGGGCCCCTACAATGAGCAGTTCTTC. This translates into CSARGGQGPYNEQFF.

This sequence joins TRBV20-1 and TRBJ2-7; unclear D gene. Trimming left V 4 bases short and J 3 bases short, with 7 bases between. The CDR3 is 11 residues long. Germline CDR1 and CDR2: DFQATT and SNEGSKA (reference sequence). CDR3 sequence reads: CSATPRYEQYF. DNA of the CDR3: TGCAGTGCTACCCCTCGCTACGAGCAGTACTTC.

The chain is built from TRBV5-1 and TRBJ2-7; 9 bases align to TRBD1. The CDR3 extends over 13 amino acids. From germline, CDR1 is SGHRS and CDR2 YFSETQ. The V gene end was trimmed by 6 bases and the J gene end by 3 bases; junction bases not matched to a gene: 4. The DNA for the CDR3 is TGCGCCAGCAAGGGACAGGGTCTCTACGAGCAGTACTTC. Protein product: CASKGQGLYEQYF.

V gene TRBV12-3 or TRBV12-4 combines with J gene TRBJ2-7, with D perhaps matching TRBD1 or TRBD2 (5 bases each). CDR3 length: 14 amino acids. Trimming shortened V by 2 bases and J by 0 bases, and 8 bases separated the two germline ends. The CDR3 spells CASSLWGFSYEQYF. The CDR3 coding sequence is TGTGCCAGCAGTTTATGGGGGTTCTCCTACGAGCAGTACTTC.

This clonotype was found a few times. The genes are TRBV6-1 and TRBJ2-6, with D unclear. With 5 bases removed from V and 3 bases from J, the gap between germline ends came to 14 bases. Germline V gives CDR1 MNHNS, CDR2 SASEGT. The length of the CDR3 is 16 residues. CDR3 nucleotide sequence: TGTGCCAGCAGTACCTTGGGTTTGGGTGGGGCCAACGTCCTGACTTTC. It is translated as CASSTLGLGGANVLTF.

The sample holds a few counts of this clonotype. The chain has TRBV4-3 and TRBJ1-1; tentative D call: TRBD1 (5 bases). Germline V gene sequence: CDR1 LGHNA, CDR2 YSLEER. CDR3 length equals 14 residues. Trimming removed 0 bases from V and 10 bases from J, with 15 bases in between. CDR3 coding DNA: TGCGCCAGCAGCCAAGATTGGGGGGGTGGGGGAGCTTTCTTT. Encoded protein: CASSQDWGGGGAFF.

Only a few counts were recorded for this clonotype. The chain combines TRBV7-9 with TRBJ2-7; D call uncertain. Germline V gives CDR1 SEHNR, CDR2 FQNEAQ (reference sequence). Trimming took 5 bases from V and 1 from J, leaving 12 bases between them. The CDR3 is made up of 14 amino acids. CDR3 sequence reads: CASSADGRSYEQYF. CDR3 sequence (DNA): TGTGCCAGCAGCGCGGACGGGCGATCCTACGAGCAGTACTTC.

This chain uses TRBV3-1 with TRBJ1-3; no clear D. CDR3 length: 15 residues. Trimming shortened V by 4 bases and J by 2 bases, and 12 bases separated the two germline ends. The germline CDR1 and CDR2 sequences are LGHDT and YNNKEL (reference sequence). The CDR3 reads CASSRGLGTGNTIYF. For the CDR3, the DNA is TGTGCCAGCAGCCGCGGACTGGGGACTGGAAACACCATATATTTT. Supplemented by reference TRBV3-1 and TRBJ1-3, the full variable domain reads DTAVSQTPKYLVTQMGNDKSIKCEQNLGHDTMYWYKQDSKKFLKIMFSYNNKELIINETVPNRFSPKSPDKAHLNLHINSLELGDSAVYFCASSRGLGTGNTIYFGEGSWLTVV.

Only a few counts were recorded for this clonotype. The chain combines TRBV12-3 or TRBV12-4 with TRBJ2-2; the D gene could be TRBD1 or TRBD2 (5 bases each). The CDR3 contains 12 residues. This CDR3 is CATGLDTGELFF. The CDR3, as DNA: TGTGCTACGGGGCTCGACACCGGGGAGCTGTTTTTT.

This clonotype has a handful of counts. V is TRBV11-2 and J is TRBJ2-7; D gene ambiguous. Trimming pared 5 bases from V and 2 bases from J, leaving 13 bases between. The germline V gene has CDR1 SGHAT and CDR2 FQNNGV. This CDR3 comprises 14 residues. The CDR3 here is CASSRRPVTYEQYF. CDR3 sequence (DNA): TGTGCCAGCAGCCGTCGCCCGGTAACCTACGAGCAGTACTTC. Together with reference TRBV11-2 and TRBJ2-7, the CDR3 gives the full variable domain: EAGVAQSPRYKIIEKRQSVAFWCNPISGHATLYWYQQILGQGPKLLIQFQNNGVVDDSQLPKDRFSAERLKGVDSTLKIQPAKLEDSAVYLCASSRRPVTYEQYFGPGTRLTVT.

This clonotype has just a few counts. This chain uses TRBV20-1 with TRBJ1-4, with D hard to call. The ends were cut back, 1 base at V and 0 bases at J, with 6 bases in the middle. CDR1 and CDR2 from the germline V gene are DFQATT and SNEGSKA (reference sequence). This CDR3 is 14 amino acids long. The CDR3 nucleotides read TGCAGTGCTAGAGTCGGATCAACTAATGAAAAACTGTTTTTT. Protein: CSARVGSTNEKLFF.

This clonotype was seen ten or more times. The chain recombines TRBV6-2 or TRBV6-3 with TRBJ2-4; 7 nucleotides align to TRBD1. Germline CDR1 and CDR2: MNHEY and SVGEGT. J lost 4 bases, V lost 0 bases, and 6 bases had no gene match. There are 16 residues in the CDR3. The CDR3 DNA sequence: TGTGCCAGCAGTTACTCGGACAGGCTCCAAAAAAACATTCAGTACTTC. Translation: CASSYSDRLQKNIQYF.

This clonotype came up many times. This sequence joins TRBV5-1 and TRBJ1-2; the D gene is possibly TRBD1 (5 bases). Trimming left V 3 bases short and J 4 bases short, with 16 bases between. Per the germline V gene, CDR1 is SGHRS and CDR2 is YFSETQ. CDR3 length equals 15 residues. The CDR3 here is CASSSSGSGGYGYTF. For the CDR3, the DNA is TGCGCCAGCAGCTCGAGCGGGTCGGGGGGCTATGGCTACACCTTC.